Given below is one T cell receptor (beta chain) in context. This clonotype has a handful of counts. This clone's antigen is unknown. One base away there is no much larger clone; base qualities are not given. Systemically healthy Caucasian individuals from Russia, some 36 in total and aged roughly 6 to 100 years, were included as donors. Ten milliliters of peripheral blood were drawn from each donor into EDTA-treated Vacutainer tubes. Ficoll-Paque density-gradient centrifugation was used to isolate PBMCs, with at least 6.5 million per sample. Trizol reagent was used to extract total RNA from the PBMCs, yielding at least 6 micrograms per sample. For every donor, flow cytometry on a PBMC aliquot measured the percentage of naive CD45RAhigh/CD27high T cells. This entry is derived from a study of blood T cells in healthy people across ages (dated by TCRdb to the mid-2010s). Regarding the complete study: Template switching captured roughly one uniquely barcoded TCR beta cDNA molecule per two T cells in model experiments. The study measured age-related changes in TCR beta repertoire diversity using deep sequencing normalized with unique cDNA molecular identifiers. To avoid experimental bias, donors of different ages were randomly spread across the sequencing lanes. The study analyzed two additional independent replicas of 1 million unique cDNA reads from the same blood draw for two donors, one aged 18 to 29 and one aged 80 or older. The donors were split into four age groups: young (average about 16 years), middle-aged (39), aged (62) and long-lived (over 80).

What the work shows at the level of the full study, not this receptor alone: As age increased, observed TCR beta diversity per million T cells dropped in a roughly linear way, and a significant reduction was already evident by age about 40. There was a strong correlation between observed TCR beta diversity and the percentage of naive T cells measured by flow cytometry. Since profiling was done on bulk unsorted PBMCs, naive and antigen-experienced compartments could not be conclusively compared. Compared with the aged group, the long-lived group had more naive CD4+ T cells, fewer expanded clones and increased TCR diversity, suggesting age selection. Donor CMV infection status was unknown, potentially confounding age-related changes in expanded clonotypes. Estimates of total diversity based on one million sequenced T cells were considered lower bounds and underestimates.

The method was 5' RACE. Sequencing was carried out with an Illumina HiSeq 2500. A second about 7 to 12 cycle PCR used a sample-barcoded 5' primer and a J-beta primer mix. A unique molecular identifier was introduced onto each TCR beta cDNA molecule by a template-switch 5' adaptor carrying 12 random nucleotides. Each sample yielded at least 3 million CDR3-containing paired-end reads. All of the RNA was converted into first-strand cDNA using the Mint cDNA synthesis kit, with a TRBC-specific oligonucleotide serving as the primer. All cDNA was treated with uracil-DNA glycosylase and then went through a first 18-cycle PCR with the universal primers M1SS and BC2_uni_R. In the authors' own workflow: For normalization, 1 million high-quality reads were randomly selected from each sample, with every read carrying a distinct molecular identifier. Reads with shared molecular identifiers were discarded instead of being binned into consensus sequences. MiTCR, with a Q25 quality threshold and the strictest error-elimination algorithm, was used for CDR3 identification, clonotype clustering and error correction. A nonparametric unseen species model with Euler transformation was used to estimate lower-bound total TCR beta diversity. TCRdb trimmed public reads at Q25 via fastp, called clones via MiXCR and kept in-frame beta chains. CDR3 protein duplicates are merged, each entry listing the most common genes and DNA. These V and J calls rely on TCRdb rather than the paper's analysis. The sample table lists 580,000 or so distinct CDR3 sequences, less than 60% of them with a count of one. Approximately 25% of the sample is in the top ten clones.

Per the germline V gene, MNHEY is the CDR1 and SVGEGT is the CDR2. Measured from the cysteine to the phenylalanine, the CDR3 is 14 residues long. Only the CDR3 DNA stays, 42 bases, in frame from base 1. V loses 10 bases, J loses 5 bases, and the germline ends lie 21 bases apart. The receptor chain draws on TRBV6-2 or TRBV6-3 and TRBJ2-7; the D gene remains uncertain. The receptor's source is a man older than 75 in good health. The sequencing sample was made of blood. The CDR3 amino acid sequence is: CATQRRDFGNEQYF. The DNA sequence is given as TGTGCCACCCAGCGAAGGGATTTTGGGAACGAGCAGTACTTC.